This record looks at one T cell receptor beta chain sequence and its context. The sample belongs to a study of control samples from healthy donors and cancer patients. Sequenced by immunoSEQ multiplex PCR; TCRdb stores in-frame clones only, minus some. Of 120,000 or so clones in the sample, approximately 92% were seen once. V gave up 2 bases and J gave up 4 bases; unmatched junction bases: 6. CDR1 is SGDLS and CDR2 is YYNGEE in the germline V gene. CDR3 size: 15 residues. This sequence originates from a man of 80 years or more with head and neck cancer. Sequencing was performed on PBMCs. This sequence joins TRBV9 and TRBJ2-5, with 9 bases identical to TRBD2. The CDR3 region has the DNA TGTGCCAGCAGCGTCCATAGCGGGAGTGCAGAGACCCAGTACTTC. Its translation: CASSVHSGSAETQYF.